Listed below are T cell receptor beta chains from one sample, sequenced in a study of blood T cell repertoires in COVID-19. This table comes from immunoSEQ multiplex PCR, and its TCRdb copy is limited to in-frame clones, with some not included. Altogether about 170,000 clones are present, around 85% being singletons, with the ten largest covering roughly 9.8%. Specimen: peripheral blood. The receptors were gathered from a woman aged 55-69 years with COVID-19, enrolled during active disease. Each CDR3 is given with its conserved first and last residue. A D gene is named only where the DNA matches it firmly. A clone size is listed for some rows: how often the clone was seen (once, few, many), or a class if it is expanded.

j_call clone_size d_call v_call cdr3_aa cdr3_nt
TRBJ1-3 NA NA TRBV30 CAWSVREGISGNTIYF TGTGCCTGGAGTGTTCGTGAGGGTATCTCTGGAAACACCATATATTTT
TRBJ2-7 NA NA TRBV10-3 CAISVLSGLALYEQYF TGTGCCATCAGTGTGTTATCCGGACTCGCTCTTTACGAGCAGTACTTC
TRBJ1-5 NA TRBD1 TRBV18 CASSEFNQGATQPQHF TGTGCCAGCTCAGAATTCAATCAGGGGGCGACTCAGCCCCAGCATTTT
TRBJ1-5 NA TRBD1 TRBV6-1 CASSGTGLSQPQHF TGTGCCAGCAGTGGGACAGGGCTGAGTCAGCCCCAGCATTTT
TRBJ2-3 NA NA TRBV11-2 CASSEVKGASDTQYF TGTGCCAGCAGCGAGGTTAAGGGAGCATCAGATACGCAGTATTTT
TRBJ2-2 NA TRBD2 TRBV6-2/TRBV6-3 CASSVLAGVGTGELFF TGTGCCAGCAGCGTACTAGCGGGAGTTGGCACCGGGGAGCTGTTTTTT
TRBJ2-1 NA TRBD2 TRBV9 CASSVGPLTSVEQFF TGTGCCAGCAGCGTAGGCCCCCTCACTAGCGTTGAGCAGTTCTTC
TRBJ1-4 once TRBD1 TRBV24-1 CATSDSTGSLDNEKLFF TGTGCCACCAGTGATTCGACAGGGTCACTGGATAATGAAAAACTGTTTTTT
TRBJ2-1 once NA TRBV6-2/TRBV6-3 CASSKIPRAGYNEQFF TGTGCCAGCAGTAAGATCCCCAGGGCTGGGTACAATGAGCAGTTCTTC
TRBJ2-2 NA NA TRBV27 CARGGEQGNTGELFF TGTGCCAGGGGAGGGGAACAGGGAAACACCGGGGAGCTGTTTTTT
TRBJ1-1 NA NA TRBV29-1 CSVSHANTEAFF TGCAGCGTTTCACACGCGAACACTGAAGCTTTCTTT
TRBJ2-7 once TRBD2 TRBV29-1 CSVGGGTSAPYEQYF TGCAGCGTTGGAGGGGGGACTAGCGCTCCCTACGAGCAGTACTTC
TRBJ1-1 NA TRBD1 TRBV9 CASSDGQGVGAFF TGTGCCAGCAGCGACGGACAGGGCGTCGGAGCTTTCTTT
TRBJ1-5 NA NA TRBV7-6 CASSLDTLSNQPQHF TGTGCCAGCAGCCTGGACACCCTTAGCAATCAGCCCCAGCATTTT
TRBJ1-4 NA TRBD1 TRBV5-1 CASSRDRGREKLFF TGCGCCAGCAGCCGGGACAGGGGGCGAGAAAAACTGTTTTTT
TRBJ2-3 NA TRBD2 TRBV12-5 CASGLGPAGRTDTQYF TGTGCTAGTGGTTTGGGCCCAGCGGGGCGCACAGATACGCAGTATTTT
TRBJ1-1 NA NA TRBV7-2 CASSLRSGLNTEAFF TGTGCCAGCAGCTTACGATCGGGGTTGAACACTGAAGCTTTCTTT
TRBJ2-1 NA TRBD2 TRBV5-1 CASSPTGTSGRAERRSQFF TGCGCCAGCAGCCCGACCGGGACTAGCGGGAGGGCCGAAAGGAGGTCGCAGTTCTTC
TRBJ2-1 NA NA TRBV5-1 CASSLGPGAAFGDEQFF TGCGCCAGCAGCTTGGGTCCTGGGGCGGCTTTTGGGGATGAGCAGTTCTTC
TRBJ1-6 few NA TRBV28 CASSLPQGKALSPLHF TGTGCCAGCAGTTTACCTCAGGGCAAAGCTCTGTCACCCCTCCACTTT
TRBJ2-7 NA TRBD2 TRBV19 CASSIAGLAGLYEQYF TGTGCCAGTAGTATAGCCGGACTAGCGGGACTTTACGAGCAGTACTTC
TRBJ2-7 NA TRBD1 TRBV30 CACNRGGYEQYF TGTGCCTGTAACAGGGGTGGCTACGAGCAGTACTTC
TRBJ2-4 once NA TRBV5-4 CASSLGGPRDIQYF TGTGCCAGCAGCTTGGGGGGGCCGAGGGACATTCAGTACTTC
TRBJ2-7 once NA TRBV5-6 CASSLVETETYEQYF TGTGCCAGCAGCTTGGTCGAGACAGAAACCTACGAGCAGTACTTC
TRBJ2-5 NA NA TRBV7-3 CASSAQLASYETQYF TGTGCCAGCAGCGCTCAACTAGCATCATATGAGACCCAGTACTTC
TRBJ2-2 NA NA TRBV6-2/TRBV6-3 CASSTGTTLRTGELFF TGTGCCAGCAGCACAGGGACTACCCTGAGGACCGGGGAGCTGTTTTTT
TRBJ2-3 NA TRBD1 TRBV7-2 CASSLGGQGADTQYF TGTGCCAGCAGCTTAGGGGGACAGGGGGCAGATACGCAGTATTTT
TRBJ1-4 once NA TRBV27 CASSLGGWDEKLFF TGTGCCAGCAGTTTAGGGGGCTGGGATGAAAAACTGTTTTTT
TRBJ1-6 once NA TRBV5-1 CASSWALNSPLHF TGCGCCAGCTCCTGGGCACTGAATTCACCCCTCCACTTT
TRBJ2-7 NA NA TRBV7-9 CASTAGGLTYEQYF TGTGCCAGCACTGCCGGAGGGCTAACCTACGAGCAGTACTTC
TRBJ2-7 NA TRBD1 TRBV24-1 CATSGDRFYEQYF TGTGCCACCAGTGGGGACAGGTTCTACGAGCAGTACTTC
TRBJ2-7 NA TRBD1 TRBV6-4 CASSEGTGGIYEQYF TGTGCCAGCAGTGAAGGGACAGGGGGAATCTACGAGCAGTACTTC
TRBJ2-3 NA TRBD2 TRBV4-3 CASSQDRLAGADTQYF TGCGCCAGCAGCCAAGATCGCCTAGCGGGAGCAGATACGCAGTATTTT
TRBJ2-1 NA TRBD1 TRBV6-5 CASSRDSPAIKEQFF TGTGCCAGCAGTAGGGACAGTCCCGCCATAAAGGAGCAGTTCTTC
TRBJ2-7 few NA TRBV19 CASSISGAEGPLREQYF TGTGCCAGTAGTATTTCGGGAGCTGAGGGTCCTCTGCGGGAGCAGTACTTC
TRBJ1-2 NA NA TRBV15 CATSRQGSSGYTF TGTGCCACCAGCAGACAGGGTTCGAGTGGCTACACCTTC
TRBJ1-1 few NA TRBV30 CAWSYPSGRGRTEAFF TGTGCCTGGAGTTACCCTTCTGGCAGGGGAAGGACTGAAGCTTTCTTT
TRBJ1-5 NA NA TRBV14 CASSFLGEGQPQHF TGTGCCAGCAGCTTTCTAGGGGAAGGTCAGCCCCAGCATTTT
TRBJ2-7 NA TRBD2 TRBV19 CASKGLAGDGTHEQYF TGTGCCAGTAAGGGTCTAGCGGGAGACGGGACCCACGAGCAGTACTTC
TRBJ2-1 NA NA TRBV2 CASRDSGGSYNEQFF TGTGCCAGCAGGGATAGCGGAGGCTCCTACAATGAGCAGTTCTTC
TRBJ1-6 once NA TRBV28 CASSQRAFRIQSPLHF TGTGCCAGCAGTCAGAGGGCATTTCGCATCCAGTCACCCCTCCACTTT